These 11 T cell receptor beta chains were sequenced from one sample in a study of blood T cells in healthy people across ages. It was with a sample-barcoded 5' primer and a J-beta primer mix that a second PCR of about 7 to 12 cycles was run. TCRdb recomputed calls from the 5' RACE reads with MiXCR, one row per CDR3 protein. The sample has hundreds of thousands of distinct CDR3 sequences, about 30% seen once; the top ten hold over 15%. Specimen: blood. Receptors were obtained from a woman of 80 years or more in good health.

There are many counts of this clonotype. The chain joins TRBV12-3 or TRBV12-4 to TRBJ1-2, with unresolved D. V dropped 8 bases and J dropped 5 bases, with 9 bases sitting between them. The CDR3 covers 11 residues. The CDR3 DNA follows: TGTGCCAGCGGCATAGAGTATGGCTACACCTTC. Its translation is CASGIEYGYTF.

This clonotype was observed a handful of times. The chain couples TRBV18 to TRBJ1-6; the D is unclear. The CDR3 runs 14 residues. The germline V and J ends were trimmed by 2 bases and 10 bases, with 12 bases remaining between them. Germline lookup yields CDR1 KGHSH and CDR2 LQKENI. Written as DNA, the CDR3 is TGTGCCAGCTCACCATTGAGGGTTGACTCACCCCTCCACTTT. Translating it yields CASSPLRVDSPLHF.

Ten or more counts support this clonotype. V and J are TRBV20-1 and TRBJ2-4; 9 bases map to TRBD1. Germline V gene lookup returns CDR1 DFQATT and CDR2 SNEGSKA (reference sequence). With 3 bases clipped from V and 5 bases from J, the junction kept 2 bases outside the gene matches. This CDR3 has 13 residues. CDR3 amino acids: CSARGQGQNIQYF. Written as DNA, the CDR3 is TGCAGTGCTAGGGGACAGGGACAAAACATTCAGTACTTC.

The V call is TRBV5-5, the J call TRBJ2-2, with 12 nucleotides matching TRBD1. Trimming removed 5 bases from V and 1 base from J; junction bases left unmatched: 15. CDR3 length: 20 residues. CDR1 is SGHKS and CDR2 is YYEKEE in the germline V gene (reference sequence). CDR3 in amino acids: CASSLGSGTGGGRNTGELFF. DNA of the CDR3: TGTGCCAGCAGTCTGGGGTCCGGGACAGGGGGCGGACGGAACACCGGGGAGCTGTTTTTT.

The chain carries TRBV28 and TRBJ2-1; no reliable D call. Germline-derived CDR1 and CDR2 are MDHEN and SYDVKM. V lost 1 base, J lost 0 bases, and 10 bases lay in between. The CDR3 loop spans 16 amino acids. The CDR3 protein is CASSLYRRSSYNEQFF. DNA for the CDR3: TGTGCCAGCAGTTTATATAGAAGGAGCTCCTACAATGAGCAGTTCTTC.

CDR3 region: CSVETPAEAFF. CDR3 bases: TGCAGCGTTGAAACCCCCGCTGAAGCTTTCTTT. J is TRBJ1-1 and V is TRBV29-1; D remains ambiguous. Trimming left V 2 bases short and J 6 bases short, with 7 bases between. CDR1 and CDR2 from the germline V gene are SQVTM and ANQGSEA. CDR3 length: 11 residues.

The V call is TRBV30, the J call TRBJ1-5; TRBD1 agrees at 7 bases. The CDR3 is 14 residues long. V gave up 3 bases and J gave up 5 bases; unmatched junction bases: 7. Germline assignment: CDR1 GTSNPN and CDR2 SVGIG (reference sequence). DNA of the CDR3: TGTGCCTGGAGCGCGGACAGGACCGATCAGCCCCAGCATTTT. It specifies CAWSADRTDQPQHF.

This clonotype appeared many times. The V call is TRBV7-6, the J call TRBJ2-1; TRBD2 agrees at 12 bases. Unmatched junction bases numbered 9, after V lost 5 bases and J lost 7 bases. Germline CDR1 SGHVS, CDR2 FNYEAQ. The length of the CDR3 is 16 residues. CDR3 bases: TGTGCCAGCAGCCTTCCTAGCGGGGGGGGCTTGAATGAGCAGTTCTTC. It codes for CASSLPSGGGLNEQFF.

This clonotype has ten or more counts. This sequence joins TRBV15 and TRBJ1-5, with a weak D call TRBD1 (6 bases). V was clipped by 2 bases and J by 8 bases, with 19 bases between them. CDR3 length: 16 residues. Germline CDR1 and CDR2: LNHNV and YYDKDF (reference sequence). The CDR3 spells CATSRPRDTRDKPQHF. CDR3 nucleotides: TGTGCCACCAGCAGACCCCGGGACACTCGAGATAAGCCCCAGCATTTT.

In this sample, this clonotype turned up many times. The V and J genes are TRBV7-3 and TRBJ1-2; TRBD1 might be the D (6 bases). V shed 2 bases and J shed 3 bases, with 10 bases lying between them. CDR3 length: 14 amino acids. Germline V lookup: CDR1 SGHTA, CDR2 FQGTGA. The CDR3: CASSLYPGDYGYTF. The CDR3 DNA is TGTGCCAGCAGCTTATACCCAGGGGACTATGGCTACACCTTC.

Remarks on this clonotype: Germline is not matched at one junction end, which may reflect a read error. The chain combines TRBV2 with TRBJ2-3; 9 bases match TRBD2. The CDR3 length is 15 residues. Germline lookup yields CDR1 SNHLY and CDR2 FYNNEI. CDR3: CAGSAGGGEADTQYF. The CDR3 DNA sequence: TGTGCCGGCAGTGCGGGCGGGGGGGAGGCAGATACGCAGTATTTT.